This TCR beta chain was found in a study of blood T cell repertoires in COVID-19. As for the study in general: Sites in the United States, Italy and Spain provided acute and convalescent COVID-19 samples.

Per the original data handling: Reference gene primer amplification yielded estimated nucleated cell counts. Sequencing was performed with immunoSEQ multiplex PCR; in TCRdb, only in-frame clones are kept and a portion is missing. The V and J calls and clone size come from that table; D and trimming were worked out from the DNA. The sample includes roughly 300,000 clones, 81% of them seen just once. V dropped 4 bases and J dropped 9; count of bases not matched to a gene: 11. Germline CDR1 reads ENHRY; CDR2 reads SYGVKD. CDR3 length: 14 residues. Input material: peripheral blood. This TCR derives from a woman aged 55-70 years with active or convalescent COVID-19. V is TRBV10-3 and J is TRBJ1-2, with TRBD1 matching over 7 bases. The CDR3 DNA reads as TGTGCCATCAGTGTCTCACAGGGGCGCGGGAGCTACACCTTC. It specifies CAISVSQGRGSYTF.